Listed here is a single T cell receptor beta chain. Its specificity is unknown. This entry is derived from a study of glioma-infiltrating T cells after dendritic cell vaccination. Study-level findings and limits: Only a small number of patients had complete blood and tumor samples.

CDR1 is WNHNN, CDR2 SYGVQD, per germline (reference sequence). The CDR3 length is 15 residues. Germline trimming cut 2 bases from V and 4 bases from J; bases unmatched to any gene: 5. The table came from immunoSEQ multiplex PCR; TCRdb's copy has only in-frame clones and leaves some out. The sample holds tens of thousands of clones, approximately 85% seen once. This receptor was taken from a human donor with glioblastoma. The chain links TRBV10-1 to TRBJ2-1; 7 nucleotides match TRBD1. The sequencing here drew on blood, taken before dendritic cell vaccination. CDR3 sequence (DNA): TGCGCCAGCAGTGAGACAGGGGCCCAGTACAATGAGCAGTTCTTC. Translated: CASSETGAQYNEQFF.